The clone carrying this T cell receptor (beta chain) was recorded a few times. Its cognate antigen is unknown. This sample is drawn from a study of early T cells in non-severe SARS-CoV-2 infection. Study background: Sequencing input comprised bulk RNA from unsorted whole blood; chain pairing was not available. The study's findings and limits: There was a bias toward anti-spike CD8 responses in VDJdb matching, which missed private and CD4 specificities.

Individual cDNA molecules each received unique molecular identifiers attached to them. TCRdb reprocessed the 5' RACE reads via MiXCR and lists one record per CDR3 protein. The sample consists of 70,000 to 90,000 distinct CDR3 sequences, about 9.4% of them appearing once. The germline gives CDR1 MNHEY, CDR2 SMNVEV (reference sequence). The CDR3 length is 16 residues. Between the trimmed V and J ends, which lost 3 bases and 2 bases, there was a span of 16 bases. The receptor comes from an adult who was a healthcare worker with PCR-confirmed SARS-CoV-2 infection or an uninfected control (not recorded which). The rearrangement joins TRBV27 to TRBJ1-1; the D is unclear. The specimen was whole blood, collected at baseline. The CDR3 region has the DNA TGTGCCAGCAGTTTTCAACCGGGCCGCTTAAACACTGAAGCTTTCTTT. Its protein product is CASSFQPGRLNTEAFF.